The 30 T cell receptor beta chains in this list originate from one sample, sequenced in a study of chemoradiotherapy in HPV16-positive cancers. Sequencing used immunoSEQ multiplex PCR; TCRdb keeps in-frame clones, though not all of them. This sample has about 24,000 clones; roughly 90% occur once, and the top ten carry 4.5%. The sequencing here drew on blood, taken from a patient who underwent chemoradiotherapy. Every receptor here comes from a human donor with HPV-associated anogenital cancer.

The chain couples TRBV12-5 to TRBJ2-7; D might be TRBD1 (6 bases). This CDR3 region has 13 residues. The V and J ends lost 1 base and 7 bases respectively, with 11 bases between them. Germline V gene lookup returns CDR1 LGHNT and CDR2 FRNRAP. CDR3 sequence reads: CASGLEQGFEQYF. In nucleotides, the CDR3 is TGTGCTAGTGGTTTGGAACAGGGCTTTGAGCAGTACTTC.

The CDR3 protein is CASSPRRGVPYEQYF. CDR3 nucleotide sequence: TGTGCCAGCTCCCCGCGCCGGGGGGTGCCCTACGAGCAGTACTTC. This chain uses TRBV18 with TRBJ2-7, with 7 bases aligning to TRBD2. CDR1 is KGHSH and CDR2 is LQKENI in the germline V gene. The trim removed 6 bases at V and 2 bases at J, leaving 10 bases unmatched. The CDR3 contains 15 residues.

CDR3 coding DNA: TGTGCCAGCAGCTGGGGGACTAGCGGGAGTACGGATGAGCAGTTCTTC. As protein: CASSWGTSGSTDEQFF. The V call is TRBV11-2, the J call TRBJ2-1; the match to TRBD2 covers 14 bases. CDR1 and CDR2 (germline): SGHAT, FQNNGV. The trim removed 4 bases at V and 8 bases at J, leaving 7 bases unmatched. This CDR3 has 16 amino acids.

V and J are TRBV29-1 and TRBJ1-2, with 9 bases lining up with TRBD1. The V segment lost 3 bases and the J segment 2 bases; nucleotides outside the gene matches: 1. This CDR3 spans 13 amino acids. Germline V CDR1 and CDR2: SQVTM, ANQGSEA. CDR3 amino acids: CSVETGGNYGYTF. CDR3 DNA: TGCAGCGTTGAGACAGGGGGAAACTATGGCTACACCTTC.

Of note for this clone: Other DNA sequences in the same sample also yield this CDR3. The chain employs TRBV5-1 and TRBJ2-2, with D perhaps given as TRBD1 or TRBD2 (6 bases each). V lost 0 bases and J lost 0, with 12 bases in between. Germline V gene data show CDR1 as SGHRS and CDR2 as YFSETQ. CDR3 length: 17 residues. CDR3 nucleotide sequence: TGCGCCAGCAGCTTGGGTCGGGGGCCCGCGAACACCGGGGAGCTGTTTTTT. It yields the protein CASSLGRGPANTGELFF.

The genes are TRBV5-4 and TRBJ2-5; D unresolved. Germline V gene data show CDR1 as SGHNT and CDR2 as YYREEE (reference sequence). The germline V and J ends were trimmed by 3 bases and 1 base, with 19 bases remaining between them. The CDR3 runs 17 residues. Written as DNA, the CDR3 is TGTGCCAGCAGCTCCGACCCCGGGCCCCAAGGCCAAGAGACCCAGTACTTC. It translates to CASSSDPGPQGQETQYF.

The CDR3 is CASSYTPYEQYF. The DNA of the CDR3 is TGTGCCAGCAGCTATACCCCCTACGAGCAGTACTTC. The V gene is TRBV9, the J gene TRBJ2-7; D gene uncertain. Germline assignment: CDR1 SGDLS and CDR2 YYNGEE. The CDR3 has 12 amino acids. V was shortened by 4 bases and J by 2 bases, with 7 bases between the two germline ends.

This CDR3 reads CASSKKGAPAYEQYF. Written as DNA, the CDR3 is TGTGCCAGTAGTAAGAAAGGGGCCCCTGCCTACGAGCAGTACTTC. The gene calls are TRBV19 and TRBJ2-7, with D maybe TRBD1 (5 bases). The germline V gene has CDR1 LNHDA and CDR2 SQIVND (reference sequence). Trimming shortened V by 4 bases and J by 2 bases, and 15 bases separated the two germline ends. The CDR3 runs to 15 residues.

The chain recombines TRBV20-1 with TRBJ1-1, with D unclear. The CDR3 sequence is 11 residues long. The germline V gene encodes CDR1 DFQATT and CDR2 SNEGSKA (reference sequence). V gave up 6 bases and J gave up 3 bases, with 8 bases separating them. This CDR3 is CSAAVDTEAFF. The CDR3 bases are TGCAGTGCGGCAGTCGACACTGAAGCTTTCTTT.

The chain joins TRBV30 to TRBJ2-7; unclear D gene. CDR1 is GTSNPN and CDR2 is SVGIG in the germline V gene (reference sequence). CDR3 length equals 13 residues. V was shortened by 6 bases and J by 1 base, with 13 bases between the two germline ends. CDR3 region: CACERPESYEQYF. Written as DNA, the CDR3 is TGTGCCTGTGAACGACCCGAGTCCTACGAGCAGTACTTC.

This clone was counted between two and nine times. The chain combines TRBV7-9 with TRBJ2-2; 8 nucleotides line up with TRBD1. This CDR3 has 13 amino acids. Germline-derived CDR1 and CDR2 are SEHNR and FQNEAQ (reference sequence). CDR3 bases: TGTGCGGCGGACAGGGCCAACACCGGGGAGCTGTTTTTT. Its protein is CAADRANTGELFF.

The chain carries TRBV19 and TRBJ1-1, with a possible D match to TRBD1 (6 bases). CDR1 is LNHDA, CDR2 SQIVND, per germline (reference sequence). V lost 4 bases, J lost 2 bases, and 14 bases lay in between. This CDR3 has 15 residues. CDR3 sequence (DNA): TGTGCCAGTAGTAATAGGGGGGCTTCCAACACTGAAGCTTTCTTT. This sequence encodes CASSNRGASNTEAFF.

This chain connects TRBV13 to TRBJ2-3; D not certain. The CDR3 contains 14 residues. Trimming cost V 0 bases and J 4 bases, with 8 bases left between them. CDR1 is PRHDT, CDR2 FYEKMQ, per germline (reference sequence). In DNA, the CDR3 is TGTGCCAGCAGCTTAGGGGGTCGCGCAGATACGCAGTATTTT. It codes for CASSLGGRADTQYF.

There are a few counts of this clone. The chain has TRBV5-1 and TRBJ1-3; the D gene is possibly TRBD1 (5 bases). From germline, CDR1 is SGHRS and CDR2 YFSETQ. V was shortened by 4 bases and J by 1 base, with 12 bases between the two germline ends. CDR3 size: 15 residues. The chain's CDR3 is CASSVEGTSGNTIYF. The CDR3 nucleotides are TGCGCCAGCAGCGTTGAAGGGACTTCTGGAAACACCATATATTTT.

The gene calls are TRBV25-1 and TRBJ2-7, with D hard to call. In germline, CDR1 is MGHDK, CDR2 SYGVNS. The CDR3 has 16 amino acids. The V end lost 2 bases, the J end lost 3 bases, and 17 bases lay between the germline ends. CDR3 DNA: TGTGCCAGCAGTGAAAGGGCCCCGGGCAGCCTCTACGAGCAGTACTTC. This sequence encodes CASSERAPGSLYEQYF.

This clone was recorded once. The gene calls are TRBV9 and TRBJ1-2; a weak D match, TRBD1 (5 bases). Trimming stripped 4 bases from V and 7 bases from J, with 17 bases between. The CDR3 extends over 14 amino acids. Germline V gene data show CDR1 as SGDLS and CDR2 as YYNGEE. In DNA, the CDR3 is TGTGCCAGCAGCCGCGGAGGGGATCCCTCTGGCTACACCTTC. Translation: CASSRGGDPSGYTF. Full variable domain (missing parts from reference TRBV9 and TRBJ1-2): DSGVTQTPKHLITATGQRVTLRCSPRSGDLSVYWYQQSLDQGLQFLIQYYNGEERAKGNILERFSAQQFPDLHSELNLSSLELGDSALYFCASSRGGDPSGYTFGSGTRLTVV.

This chain uses TRBV20-1 with TRBJ2-5, with D unresolved. This CDR3 has 11 amino acids. Per germline, CDR1 DFQATT and CDR2 SNEGSKA (reference sequence). This CDR3 reads CSHVLGETQYF. CDR3 nucleotides: TGCTCCCACGTCCTGGGGGAGACCCAGTACTTC.

V and J are TRBV18 and TRBJ1-2; D possibly corresponds to TRBD1 (6 bases). Germline CDR1 KGHSH, CDR2 LQKENI. The CDR3 is made up of 13 amino acids. Trimming left V 3 bases short and J 3 bases short, with 8 bases between. CDR3 sequence: CASSPGGDYGYTF. The CDR3 nucleotides are TGTGCCAGCTCACCTGGGGGCGACTATGGCTACACCTTC.

This clone was seen once. V usage is TRBV5-1 and J usage is TRBJ2-5, with D tentatively TRBD2 (5 bases). Trimming cost V 0 bases and J 7 bases, with 13 bases left between them. This CDR3 has 14 residues. CDR1 is SGHRS and CDR2 is YFSETQ in the germline V gene. The CDR3 nucleotides are TGCGCCAGCAGCTTGGGGGGAGTCTCGGTGACCCAGTACTTC. This encodes CASSLGGVSVTQYF.

V usage is TRBV9 and J usage is TRBJ2-5; the match to TRBD2 covers 8 bases. The CDR3 spans 14 residues. Germline lookup yields CDR1 SGDLS and CDR2 YYNGEE. Trimming took 2 bases from V and 4 from J; bases not matched to a gene: 4. The CDR3 DNA is TGTGCCAGCAGCGTTGCGGGGGGCGCAGAGACCCAGTACTTC. This gives the protein CASSVAGGAETQYF. The full variable domain, its missing parts supplied by reference TRBV9 and TRBJ2-5, is DSGVTQTPKHLITATGQRVTLRCSPRSGDLSVYWYQQSLDQGLQFLIQYYNGEERAKGNILERFSAQQFPDLHSELNLSSLELGDSALYFCASSVAGGAETQYFGPGTRLLVL.

The chain couples TRBV21-1 to TRBJ1-2. TRBV21-1 is shown as a pseudogene. The CDR3 runs 13 residues. The CDR3 reads CASERFLIYGYTF. CDR3 coding DNA: TGTGCCAGCGAGAGGTTCCTCATCTATGGCTACACCTTC.

The CDR3 is CASSVGTNYEQYF. The CDR3 DNA is TGTGCCAGCAGCGTAGGGACTAATTACGAGCAGTACTTC. The V call is TRBV9, the J call TRBJ2-7, with D possibly being TRBD2 (6 bases). V was pared by 0 bases and J by 4 bases, with 8 bases between. From germline, CDR1 is SGDLS and CDR2 YYNGEE. This CDR3 spans 13 amino acids.

This clone showed up just once. This rearrangement joins TRBV4-1 to TRBJ2-3; tentatively, D is TRBD2 (5 bases). The V end was cut by 4 bases, the J end by 0 bases, with 20 bases between. Germline-derived CDR1 and CDR2 are MGHRA and YSYEKL. The CDR3 is 18 residues long. The CDR3 region has the DNA TGCGCCAGCAGCCCCCGTCCCTCGCGCGGGCCTAGCACAGATACGCAGTATTTT. This gives the protein CASSPRPSRGPSTDTQYF.

This sequence joins TRBV9 and TRBJ2-7; a weak D match, TRBD1 (5 bases). The CDR3 is 13 amino acids. V was shortened by 0 bases and J by 6 bases, with 10 bases between the two germline ends. Germline V gives CDR1 SGDLS, CDR2 YYNGEE. The CDR3 spells CASSVELGREQYF. For the CDR3, the DNA is TGTGCCAGCAGCGTAGAACTGGGGCGCGAGCAGTACTTC.

This chain joins TRBV5-4 and TRBJ2-7, with D maybe TRBD1 (6 bases). CDR1 is SGHNT and CDR2 is YYREEE in the germline V gene (reference sequence). CDR3 length: 14 residues. V was trimmed by 4 bases and J by 9 bases, leaving 20 bases between them. The CDR3 region has the DNA TGTGCCAGCAGCCCCGGGACATTCGAAGGAGGGCAGTACTTC. As protein: CASSPGTFEGGQYF.

The J gene is TRBJ1-5, the V gene TRBV10-2; D call uncertain. Looked up from germline, CDR1 is WSHSY and CDR2 is SAAADI. CDR3 length: 17 residues. V dropped 7 bases and J dropped 2 bases, with 21 bases sitting between them. CDR3 in amino acids: CASNEGMWEPRNQPQHF. The CDR3 bases are TGCGCCAGCAACGAAGGTATGTGGGAACCCCGCAATCAGCCCCAGCATTTT.

This CDR3 is CASSPAGVQETQYF. DNA for the CDR3: TGTGCCAGTAGTCCAGCGGGGGTCCAAGAGACCCAGTACTTC. The chain combines TRBV19 with TRBJ2-5; 8 bases line up with TRBD2. V lost 5 bases, J lost 1 base, and 3 bases stayed unmatched. The CDR3 length is 14 residues. Germline V gene data show CDR1 as LNHDA and CDR2 as SQIVND (reference sequence).

The chain is built from TRBV4-1 and TRBJ2-7; 8 bases fit TRBD2. Germline trimming cut 1 base from V and 2 bases from J; bases unmatched to any gene: 4. The germline V gene encodes CDR1 MGHRA and CDR2 YSYEKL. The CDR3 spans 15 residues. The CDR3: CASSQAFGRAYEQYF. The DNA for the CDR3 is TGCGCCAGCAGCCAAGCTTTCGGGAGGGCCTACGAGCAGTACTTC.

The V gene is TRBV27, the J gene TRBJ2-7; 11 bases are a match to TRBD1. There are 14 residues in the CDR3. The trim removed 0 bases at V and 6 bases at J, leaving 1 base unmatched. Germline V gene lookup returns CDR1 MNHEY and CDR2 SMNVEV (reference sequence). CDR3 coding DNA: TGTGCCAGCAGTTTATCGGGACAGGGGGGCGAGCAGTACTTC. Protein product: CASSLSGQGGEQYF.

The V and J genes are TRBV9 and TRBJ2-2; 9 positions agree with TRBD2. V gave up 1 base and J gave up 4 bases; unmatched junction bases: 5. This CDR3 comprises 16 residues. Germline V gene lookup returns CDR1 SGDLS and CDR2 YYNGEE. In DNA form, the CDR3 reads TGTGCCAGCAGCGTACGACTAGCGGATGGCACCGGGGAGCTGTTTTTT. Translation gives CASSVRLADGTGELFF.